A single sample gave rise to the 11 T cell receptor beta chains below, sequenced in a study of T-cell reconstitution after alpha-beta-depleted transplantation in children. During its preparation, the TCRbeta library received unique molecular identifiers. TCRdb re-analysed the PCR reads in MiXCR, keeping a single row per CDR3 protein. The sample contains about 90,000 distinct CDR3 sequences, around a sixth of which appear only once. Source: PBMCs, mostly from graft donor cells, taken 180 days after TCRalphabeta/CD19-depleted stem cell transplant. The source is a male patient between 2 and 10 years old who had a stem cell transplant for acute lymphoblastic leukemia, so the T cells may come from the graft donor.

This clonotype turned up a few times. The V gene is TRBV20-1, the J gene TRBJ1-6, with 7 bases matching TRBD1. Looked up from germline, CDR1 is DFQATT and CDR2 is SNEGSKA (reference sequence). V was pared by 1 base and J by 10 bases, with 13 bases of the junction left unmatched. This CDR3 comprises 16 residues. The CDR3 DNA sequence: TGCAGTGCTAGAGGGGGGTGGACAGGCGGAGGATCACCCCTCCACTTT. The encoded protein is CSARGGWTGGGSPLHF.

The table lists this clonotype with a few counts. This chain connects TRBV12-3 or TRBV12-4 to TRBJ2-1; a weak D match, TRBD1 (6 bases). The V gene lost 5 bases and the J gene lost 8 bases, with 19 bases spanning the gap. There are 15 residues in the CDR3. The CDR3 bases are TGTGCCAGCAGTGCCCGATGGGTTGAGGGGGATGAGCAGTTCTTC. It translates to CASSARWVEGDEQFF.

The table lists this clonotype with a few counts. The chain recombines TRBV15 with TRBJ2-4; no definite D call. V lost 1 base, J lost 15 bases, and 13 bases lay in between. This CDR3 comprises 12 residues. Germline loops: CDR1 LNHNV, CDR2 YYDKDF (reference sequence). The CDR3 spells CATSRVGRFTYF. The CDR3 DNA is TGTGCCACCAGCAGAGTGGGAAGGTTTACGTACTTC.

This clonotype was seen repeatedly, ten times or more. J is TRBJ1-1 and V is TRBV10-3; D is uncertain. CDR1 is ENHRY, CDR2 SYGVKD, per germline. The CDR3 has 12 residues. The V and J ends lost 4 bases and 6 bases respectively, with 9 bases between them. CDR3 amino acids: CAISVDGAEAFF. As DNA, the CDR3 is TGTGCCATCAGTGTGGACGGCGCTGAAGCTTTCTTT.

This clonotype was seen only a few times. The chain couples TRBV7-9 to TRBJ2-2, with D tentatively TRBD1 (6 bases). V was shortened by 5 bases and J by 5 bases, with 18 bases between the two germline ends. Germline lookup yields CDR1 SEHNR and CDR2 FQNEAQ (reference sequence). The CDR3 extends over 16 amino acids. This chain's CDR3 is CASSPGQPFLTGELFF. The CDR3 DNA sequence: TGTGCCAGCAGCCCAGGACAGCCTTTCCTAACCGGGGAGCTGTTTTTT.

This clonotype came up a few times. The CDR3 loop is CASSLAKDTLNTEAFF. CDR3 coding DNA: TGTGCCAGCAGCTTAGCGAAGGACACTTTGAACACTGAAGCTTTCTTT. This rearrangement joins TRBV7-6 to TRBJ1-1, with D possibly TRBD1 on 5 matching bases. The V end was cut by 0 bases, the J end by 0 bases, with 11 bases between. The CDR3 sequence is 16 residues long. Germline V lookup: CDR1 SGHVS, CDR2 FNYEAQ.

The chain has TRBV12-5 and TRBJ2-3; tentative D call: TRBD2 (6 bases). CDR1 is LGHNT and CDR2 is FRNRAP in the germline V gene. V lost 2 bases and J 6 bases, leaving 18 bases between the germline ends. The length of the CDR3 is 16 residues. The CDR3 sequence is CASGLPSGYKGDTQYF. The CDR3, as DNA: TGTGCTAGTGGTTTGCCCAGCGGGTATAAGGGGGATACGCAGTATTTT.

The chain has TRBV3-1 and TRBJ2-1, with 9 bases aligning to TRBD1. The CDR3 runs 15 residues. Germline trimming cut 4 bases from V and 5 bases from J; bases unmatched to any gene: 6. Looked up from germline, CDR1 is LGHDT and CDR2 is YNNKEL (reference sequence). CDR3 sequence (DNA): TGTGCCAGCAGCCCCCGGACAGGGGACCACAATGAGCAGTTCTTC. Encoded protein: CASSPRTGDHNEQFF.

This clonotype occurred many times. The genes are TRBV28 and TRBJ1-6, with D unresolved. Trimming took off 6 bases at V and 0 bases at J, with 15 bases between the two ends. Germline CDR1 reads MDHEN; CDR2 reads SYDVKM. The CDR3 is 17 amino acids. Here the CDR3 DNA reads TGTGCCAGCAGCCCGTCAGACCTGAGCTCCTATAATTCACCCCTCCACTTT. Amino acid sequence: CASSPSDLSSYNSPLHF.

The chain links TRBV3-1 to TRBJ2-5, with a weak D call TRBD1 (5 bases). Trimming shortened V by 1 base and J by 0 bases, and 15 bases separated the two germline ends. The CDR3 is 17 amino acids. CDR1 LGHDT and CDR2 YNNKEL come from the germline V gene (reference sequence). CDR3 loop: CASSQGKGLGDQETQYF. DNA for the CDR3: TGTGCCAGCAGCCAAGGCAAGGGGTTAGGGGACCAAGAGACCCAGTACTTC.

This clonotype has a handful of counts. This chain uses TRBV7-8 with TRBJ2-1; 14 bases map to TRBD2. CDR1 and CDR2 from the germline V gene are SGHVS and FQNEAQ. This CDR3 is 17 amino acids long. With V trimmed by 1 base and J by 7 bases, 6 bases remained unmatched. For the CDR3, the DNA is TGTGCCAGCAGCTTAGTATGGGGACTAGCGGGGGATAATGAGCAGTTCTTC. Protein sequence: CASSLVWGLAGDNEQFF.